This entry features one T cell receptor (beta chain) sequence. CDR1 is SEHNR, CDR2 FQNEAQ, per germline (reference sequence). The CDR3 is made up of 16 amino acids. Deletions cut 2 bases from V and 0 bases from J, with 13 bases between. These data are taken from a study of cytomegalovirus exposure and HLA in healthy donors. The method was immunoSEQ multiplex PCR; TCRdb's version includes in-frame clones alone and lacks a portion of them. Altogether hundreds of thousands of clones are present, 80% to 90% being singletons, with the ten largest covering 2%. Sequencing was carried out using PBMCs. This TCR was sampled from a young woman in good health and CMV-seropositive. The chain carries TRBV7-9 and TRBJ1-2; D gene uncertain. CDR3 in amino acids: CASSLSLSQANYGYTF. The CDR3 DNA sequence: TGTGCCAGCAGCTTATCCCTTAGTCAAGCTAACTATGGCTACACCTTC.